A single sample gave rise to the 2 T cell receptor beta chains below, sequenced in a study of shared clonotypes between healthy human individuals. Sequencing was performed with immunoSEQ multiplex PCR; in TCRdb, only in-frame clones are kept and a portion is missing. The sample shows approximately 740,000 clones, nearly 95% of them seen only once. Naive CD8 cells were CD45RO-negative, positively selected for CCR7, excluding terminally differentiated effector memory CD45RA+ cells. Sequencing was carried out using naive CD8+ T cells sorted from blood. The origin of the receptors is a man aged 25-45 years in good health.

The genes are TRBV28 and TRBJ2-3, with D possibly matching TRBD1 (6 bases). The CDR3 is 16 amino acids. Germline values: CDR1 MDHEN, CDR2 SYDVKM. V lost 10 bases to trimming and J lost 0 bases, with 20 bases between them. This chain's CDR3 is CATQVGGVTSTDTQYF. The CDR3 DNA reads TGTGCCACCCAGGTTGGGGGCGTGACTAGCACAGATACGCAGTATTTT.

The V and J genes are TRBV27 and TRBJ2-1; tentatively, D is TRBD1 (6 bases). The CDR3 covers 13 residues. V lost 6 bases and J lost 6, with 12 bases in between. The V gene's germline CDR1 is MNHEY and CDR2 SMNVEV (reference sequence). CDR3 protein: CASSPGTFNEQFF. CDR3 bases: TGTGCCAGCAGCCCCGGGACATTCAATGAGCAGTTCTTC.